This note documents a single T cell receptor (beta chain) sequence. Its antigen is unknown. The record originates from a study of T cells in Graves' hyperthyroidism and ophthalmopathy. General study findings and limits: Most expanded thyroid clonotypes above 0.001 also appeared in blood.

Trimming removed 6 bases at V and 1 base at J, with 12 bases between. The CDR3 covers 14 residues. Germline-derived CDR1 and CDR2 are MDHEN and SYDVKM. Fresh peripheral blood, about 9.3 ml, yielded the PBMCs. What was amplified from RNA transcripts were TCR beta CDR3 regions. The HTBI primer set drove a first-round RT-PCR of the TCR CDR3. TCRdb reprocessed the multiplex PCR reads via MiXCR and lists one record per CDR3 protein. The table records about 720,000 distinct CDR3 sequences, about a sixth of them present only once. V usage is TRBV28 and J usage is TRBJ1-1; D uncertain. Sequenced material: blood. The origin of this receptor is a man between 18 and 29 years old with Graves' hyperthyroidism. The CDR3 sequence is CASRYWGENTEAFF. DNA for the CDR3: TGTGCCAGCAGATATTGGGGTGAGAACACTGAAGCTTTCTTT.